The T cell receptor (beta chain) under discussion was sequenced for a study of blood T cell repertoires in COVID-19. Study background: T cells, B-cell-depleted T cells, or PBMCs supplied cDNA or gDNA.

Authors' data handling: The authors estimated nucleated cell counts from reference gene primer amplification. Sequenced by immunoSEQ multiplex PCR; TCRdb stores in-frame clones only, minus some. Clone size and the V and J calls come from that table; the DNA yielded D and trimming. The sample consists of about 59,000 clones, around 79% of them appearing once. The TCR comes from an older woman with acute or convalescent COVID-19. Sequenced input: peripheral blood.

CDR3 residues: CAWTLDRGSNEQFF. In DNA, the CDR3 is TGTGCCTGGACCTTGGACAGGGGGAGTAATGAGCAGTTCTTC. V and J are TRBV30 and TRBJ2-1, with 10 nucleotides matching TRBD1. The CDR3 totals 14 residues. Looked up from germline, CDR1 is GTSNPN and CDR2 is SVGIG (reference sequence). V shed 4 bases, J shed 7 bases, and the junction held 7 bases outside the gene matches.